This entry concerns a single T cell receptor (beta chain). The sample originates from a study of human T cells and chemical hapten exposure. One entry per CDR3 protein results from TCRdb running MiXCR on the RACE reads. The sample yields about 340,000 distinct CDR3 sequences, approximately 6.3% seen once. The V gene lost 1 base and the J gene lost 5 bases, with 11 bases spanning the gap. The CDR3 totals 14 residues. Germline values: CDR1 SGHTA, CDR2 FQGTGA. The sample's time point: patch test 1, 2 weeks after DPC sensitization. Treatment described: therapeutic diphenylcyclopropenone sensitization with weekly scalp DPC.

The source of this sequence is a woman aged 18-29 years with alopecia areata. Some clones in this sample may be carry-over from other donors' samples. This chain uses TRBV7-3 with TRBJ1-1, with D uncertain. Material: whole blood, obtained in connection with sensitization to the hapten diphenylcyclopropenone (DPC). The CDR3 sequence is CASSLRDPVTEAFF. The CDR3 DNA reads TGTGCCAGCAGCTTAAGGGATCCGGTAACTGAAGCTTTCTTT.